This T cell receptor beta chain was retrieved from a study of blood T cell repertoires in COVID-19. Background on the study: Acute-phase and convalescent COVID-19 samples originated in the United States, Italy and Spain. In each case, the material was cDNA or gDNA derived from T cells, B-cell-depleted T cells, or PBMCs.

The CDR3 is 13 amino acids. Looked up from germline, CDR1 is LNHDA and CDR2 is SQIVND (reference sequence). V lost 11 bases and J lost 6; bases outside the gene matches: 11. Authors' analysis steps: Reference gene primer amplification gave nucleated cell count estimates. The table came from immunoSEQ multiplex PCR; TCRdb's copy has only in-frame clones and leaves some out. V and J calls and clone size are copied from that table; D and trimming were computed from the DNA. The profile shows approximately 75,000 clones, roughly 86% of them singletons. The V gene is TRBV19, the J gene TRBJ2-7, with TRBD1 matching over 9 bases. The receptor comes from a man over 45 with acute or convalescent COVID-19. Sequenced material: peripheral blood. The CDR3 loop reads CASGTGFFSEQYF. DNA for the CDR3: TGTGCCTCCGGGACAGGGTTCTTTTCCGAGCAGTACTTC.